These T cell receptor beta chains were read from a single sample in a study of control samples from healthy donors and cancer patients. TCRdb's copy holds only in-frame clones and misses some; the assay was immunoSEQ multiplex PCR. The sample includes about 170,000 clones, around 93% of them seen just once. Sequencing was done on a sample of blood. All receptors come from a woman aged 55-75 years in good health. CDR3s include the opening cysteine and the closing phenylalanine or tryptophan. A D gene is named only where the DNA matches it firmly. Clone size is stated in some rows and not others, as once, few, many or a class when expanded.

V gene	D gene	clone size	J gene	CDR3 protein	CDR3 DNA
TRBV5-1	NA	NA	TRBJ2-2	CASQYMLGSNTGELFF	TGCGCCAGCCAGTATATGTTGGGGTCAAACACCGGGGAGCTGTTTTTT
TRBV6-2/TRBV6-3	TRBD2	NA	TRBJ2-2	CASSWGSGGPNTGELFF	TGTGCCAGCAGTTGGGGTAGCGGGGGACCTAACACCGGGGAGCTGTTTTTT
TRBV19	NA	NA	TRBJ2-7	CASSIDRSVYYEQYF	TGTGCCAGTAGTATAGATCGATCGGTCTACTACGAGCAGTACTTC
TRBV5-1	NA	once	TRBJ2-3	CASTREWGTDTQYF	TGCGCCAGCACGAGGGAGTGGGGCACAGATACGCAGTATTTT
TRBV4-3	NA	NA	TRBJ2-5	CASSQDPTSLRQYF	TGCGCCAGCAGCCAAGATCCGACAAGTCTAAGGCAGTACTTC
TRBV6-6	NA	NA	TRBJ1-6	CASTKLRGQNDSPLHF	TGTGCCAGCACCAAACTCCGTGGACAGAATGATTCACCCCTCCACTTT
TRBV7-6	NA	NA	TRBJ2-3	CASSLGRRGRRGAFTDTQYF	TGTGCCAGCAGCTTAGGCCGGAGAGGACGCCGGGGGGCATTCACAGATACGCAGTATTTT
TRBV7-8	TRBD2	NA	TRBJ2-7	CASRMTSSSSYEQYF	TGTGCCAGCAGGATGACTAGCTCGAGCTCCTACGAGCAGTACTTC
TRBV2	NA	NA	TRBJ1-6	CASSVGRVRSPLHF	TGTGCCAGCAGTGTTGGCAGGGTCCGTTCACCCCTCCACTTT
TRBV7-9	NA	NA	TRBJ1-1	CASSFRGLNTEAFF	TGTGCCAGCAGCTTCCGTGGACTGAACACTGAAGCTTTCTTT
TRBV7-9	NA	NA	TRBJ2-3	CASSRSGGTDTQYF	TGTGCCAGCAGCCGATCAGGGGGCACAGATACGCAGTATTTT
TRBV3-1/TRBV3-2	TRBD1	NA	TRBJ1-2	CASSQRNTGAGYTF	TGTGCCAGCAGCCAGAGGAATACAGGGGCTGGCTACACCTTC
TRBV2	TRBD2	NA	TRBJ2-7	CASRGGDSYEQYF	TGTGCCAGCAGGGGGGGGGACTCCTACGAGCAGTACTTC
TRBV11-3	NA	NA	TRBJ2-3	CASSQGGDTQYF	TGTGCCAGCAGCCAGGGAGGAGATACGCAGTATTTT
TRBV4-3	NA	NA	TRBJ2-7	CASSQDRGAKEQYF	TGCGCCAGCAGCCAAGATCGAGGAGCTAAGGAGCAGTACTTC
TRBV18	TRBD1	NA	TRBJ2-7	CASSQGDSSYEQYF	TGTGCCAGCTCACAGGGGGACAGCTCCTACGAGCAGTACTTC
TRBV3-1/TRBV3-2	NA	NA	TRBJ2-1	CASSQPGGDNEQFF	TGTGCCAGCAGCCAACCCGGTGGGGACAATGAGCAGTTCTTC
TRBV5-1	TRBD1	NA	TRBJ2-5	CASSLTTGGEETQYF	TGCGCCAGCAGCTTAACTACAGGGGGCGAAGAGACCCAGTACTTC
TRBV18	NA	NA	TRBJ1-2	CASSPYGDGYTF	TGTGCCAGCTCACCATACGGGGATGGCTACACCTTC
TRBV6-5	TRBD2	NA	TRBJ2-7	CASSYSLAVPSYEQYF	TGTGCCAGCAGTTACTCGCTAGCGGTCCCCTCGTACGAGCAGTACTTC
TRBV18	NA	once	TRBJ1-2	CASSPRQGDGYTF	TGTGCCAGCTCACCACGGCAGGGTGATGGCTACACCTTC
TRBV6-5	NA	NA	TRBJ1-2	CASRGNDYGYTF	TGTGCCAGCAGGGGGAATGACTATGGCTACACCTTC
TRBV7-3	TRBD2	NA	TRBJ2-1	CASSLKSSGLNEQFF	TGTGCCAGCAGCTTAAAGTCTAGCGGATTGAATGAGCAGTTCTTC
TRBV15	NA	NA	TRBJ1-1	CATSRGGTVFSEAFF	TGTGCCACCAGCAGAGGGGGGACGGTTTTTTCTGAAGCTTTCTTT
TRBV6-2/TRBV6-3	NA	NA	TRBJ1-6	CASSYSTQGNSPLHF	TGTGCCAGCAGTTACTCGACACAGGGTAATTCACCCCTCCACTTT
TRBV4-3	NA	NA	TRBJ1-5	CASSRRREINQPQHF	TGCGCCAGCAGCCGCCGACGGGAAATCAATCAGCCCCAGCATTTT
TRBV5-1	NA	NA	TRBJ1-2	CASSLGTGGGYTF	TGCGCCAGCAGCTTGGGCACCGGGGGCGGCTACACCTTC
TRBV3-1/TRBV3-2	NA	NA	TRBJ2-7	CASSRTSYEQYF	TGTGCCAGCAGCCGGACTTCCTACGAGCAGTACTTC
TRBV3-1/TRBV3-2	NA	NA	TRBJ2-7	CASSQQGSSYEQYF	TGTGCCAGCAGCCAACAGGGGAGCTCCTACGAGCAGTACTTC